This TCR beta chain was sequenced in a study of beta chain features in type 1 diabetes. Study-level points and caveats: The study found that naive, central memory and Treg TCRB repertoires appeared more similar in patients than in healthy donors. The VDJ junctions of type 1 diabetes patients carried fewer insertions and more deletions. Shortening of TCRB CDR3s, moderate but significant, appeared in all four CD4+ subsets of Type 1 diabetes patients.

All of the sorted populations showed purity greater than 95%. Germline loops: CDR1 GTSNPN, CDR2 SVGIG (reference sequence). The CDR3 runs 13 residues. The V gene lost 8 bases and the J gene lost 1 base, with 14 bases spanning the gap. What was sequenced were expressed TCRB transcripts, since all of the isolated RNA had been reverse transcribed. Libraries were prepared by immunoSEQ multiplex PCR; TCRdb keeps only in-frame clonotypes and omits some of them. The sample has a few hundred thousand clones, more than 15% seen once. This clone has just a few counts. The antigen is unknown. The source is a man aged 25 to 40 with type 1 diabetes. V usage is TRBV30 and J usage is TRBJ1-1; possible D gene TRBD1, 5 bases. Sequenced: naive CD4+ T cells from blood. The CDR3 bases are TGTGCCCGCTGGGGACCGAAGAACACTGAAGCTTTCTTT. Translation: CARWGPKNTEAFF. The full variable domain, with the rest looked up from reference TRBV30 and TRBJ1-1, is SQTIHQWPATLVQPVGSPLSLECTVEGTSNPNLYWYRQAAGRGLQLLFYSVGIGQISSEVPQNLSASRPQDRQFILSSKKLLLSDSGFYLCARWGPKNTEAFFGQGTRLTVV.